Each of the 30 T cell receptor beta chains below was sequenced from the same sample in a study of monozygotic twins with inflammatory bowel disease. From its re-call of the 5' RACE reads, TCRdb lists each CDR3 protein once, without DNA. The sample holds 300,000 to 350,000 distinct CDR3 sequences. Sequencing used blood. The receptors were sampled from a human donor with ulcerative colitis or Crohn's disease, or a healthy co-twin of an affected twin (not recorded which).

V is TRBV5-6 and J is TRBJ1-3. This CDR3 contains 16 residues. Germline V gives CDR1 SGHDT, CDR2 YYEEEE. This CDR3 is CASSSPTESYGNTIYF. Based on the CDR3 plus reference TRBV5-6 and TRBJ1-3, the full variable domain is DAGVTQSPTHLIKTRGQQVTLRCSPKSGHDTVSWYQQALGQGPQFIFQYYEEEERQRGNFPDRFSGHQFPNYSSELNVNALLLGDSALYLCASSSPTESYGNTIYFGEGSWLTVV.

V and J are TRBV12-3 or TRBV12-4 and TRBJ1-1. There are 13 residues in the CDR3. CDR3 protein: CASSLLANTEAFF.

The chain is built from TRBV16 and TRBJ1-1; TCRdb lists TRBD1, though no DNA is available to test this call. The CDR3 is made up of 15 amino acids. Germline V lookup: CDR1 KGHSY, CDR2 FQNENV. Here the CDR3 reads CASSQRTGGYTEAFF. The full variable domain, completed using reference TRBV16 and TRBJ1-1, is GEEVAQTPKHLVRGEGQKAKLYCAPIKGHSYVFWYQQVLKNEFKFLISFQNENVFDETGMPKERFSAKCLPNSPCSLEIQATKLEDSAVYFCASSQRTGGYTEAFFGQGTRLTVV.

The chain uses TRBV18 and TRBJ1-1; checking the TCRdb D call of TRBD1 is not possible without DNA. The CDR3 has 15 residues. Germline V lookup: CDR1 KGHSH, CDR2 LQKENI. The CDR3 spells CASSRTGQVSTEAFF.

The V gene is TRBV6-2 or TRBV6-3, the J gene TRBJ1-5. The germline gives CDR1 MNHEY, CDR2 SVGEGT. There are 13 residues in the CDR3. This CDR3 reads CASSYLLNQPQHF.

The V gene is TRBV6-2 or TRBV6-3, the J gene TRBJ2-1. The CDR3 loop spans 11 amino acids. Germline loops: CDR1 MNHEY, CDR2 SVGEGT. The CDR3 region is CATAEYNEQFF.

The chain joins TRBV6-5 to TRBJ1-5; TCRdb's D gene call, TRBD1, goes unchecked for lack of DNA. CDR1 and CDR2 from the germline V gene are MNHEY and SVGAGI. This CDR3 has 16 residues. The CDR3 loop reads CASSYSGGGDGQPQHF.

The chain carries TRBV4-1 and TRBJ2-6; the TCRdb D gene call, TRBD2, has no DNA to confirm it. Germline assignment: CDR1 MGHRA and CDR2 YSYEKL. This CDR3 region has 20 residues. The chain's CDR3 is CASSQAPGLAGGSGANVLTF.

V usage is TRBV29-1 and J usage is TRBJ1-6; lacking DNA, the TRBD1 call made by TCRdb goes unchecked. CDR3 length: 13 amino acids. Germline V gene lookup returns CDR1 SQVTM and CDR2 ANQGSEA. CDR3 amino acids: CSVSTGDNSPLHF.

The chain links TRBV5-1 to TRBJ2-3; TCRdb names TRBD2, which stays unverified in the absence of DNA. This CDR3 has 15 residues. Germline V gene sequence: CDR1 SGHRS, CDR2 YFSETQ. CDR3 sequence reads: CASTLAGGSTDTQYF.

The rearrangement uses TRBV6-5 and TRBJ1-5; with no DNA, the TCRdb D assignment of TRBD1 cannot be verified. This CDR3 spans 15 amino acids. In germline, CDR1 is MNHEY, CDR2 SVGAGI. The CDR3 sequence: CASSYSGASNQPQHF.

CDR3 sequence reads: CAWMGGDRTYEQYF. The rearrangement joins TRBV30 to TRBJ2-7; as DNA is missing, the TRBD1 call by TCRdb cannot be tested. CDR1 GTSNPN and CDR2 SVGIG come from the germline V gene (reference sequence). CDR3 length: 14 residues.

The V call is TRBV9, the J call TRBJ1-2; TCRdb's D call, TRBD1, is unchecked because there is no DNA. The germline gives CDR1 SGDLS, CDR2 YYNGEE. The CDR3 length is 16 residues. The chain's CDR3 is CASSVAPGTVNYGYTF.

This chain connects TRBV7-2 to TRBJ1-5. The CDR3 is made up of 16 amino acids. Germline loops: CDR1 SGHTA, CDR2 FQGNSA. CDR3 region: CASSLMVGRSSQPQHF.

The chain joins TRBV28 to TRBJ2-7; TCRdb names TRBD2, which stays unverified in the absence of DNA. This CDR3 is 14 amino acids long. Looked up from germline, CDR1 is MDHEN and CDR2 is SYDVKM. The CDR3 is CASSLLLSSYEQYF.

The CDR3: CASKGSYYEQYF. The V call is TRBV19, the J call TRBJ2-7. Germline V gives CDR1 LNHDA, CDR2 SQIVND (reference sequence). This CDR3 is 12 amino acids long.

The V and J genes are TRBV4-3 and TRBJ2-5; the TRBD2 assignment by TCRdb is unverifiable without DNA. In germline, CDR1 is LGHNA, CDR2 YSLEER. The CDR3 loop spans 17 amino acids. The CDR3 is CASSQDSRQGGSETQYF.

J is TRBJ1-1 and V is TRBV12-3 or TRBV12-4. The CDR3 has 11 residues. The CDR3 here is CASSSATEAFF.

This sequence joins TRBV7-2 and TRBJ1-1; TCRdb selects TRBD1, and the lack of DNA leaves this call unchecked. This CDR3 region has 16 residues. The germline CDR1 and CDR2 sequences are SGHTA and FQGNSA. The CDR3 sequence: CASSLEANLDRALPFF.

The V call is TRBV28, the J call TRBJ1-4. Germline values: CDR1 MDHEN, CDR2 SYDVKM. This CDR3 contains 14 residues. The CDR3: CASRRGGPNEKLFF.

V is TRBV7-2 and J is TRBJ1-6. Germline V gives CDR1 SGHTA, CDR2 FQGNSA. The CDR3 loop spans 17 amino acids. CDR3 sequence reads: CASSRGGLSSYNSPLHF.

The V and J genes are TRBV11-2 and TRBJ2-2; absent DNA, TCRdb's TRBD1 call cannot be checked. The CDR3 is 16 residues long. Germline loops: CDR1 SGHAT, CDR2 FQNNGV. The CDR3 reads CASSLGGAWNTGELFF.

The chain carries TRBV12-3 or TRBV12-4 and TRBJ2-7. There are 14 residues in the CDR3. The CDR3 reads CASSLSGFANEQYF.

The CDR3 sequence is CATGEGSAYEQYF. This chain connects TRBV10-3 to TRBJ2-7; absent DNA, TCRdb's TRBD1 call cannot be checked. The CDR3 sequence is 13 residues long. The V gene's germline CDR1 is ENHRY and CDR2 SYGVKD.

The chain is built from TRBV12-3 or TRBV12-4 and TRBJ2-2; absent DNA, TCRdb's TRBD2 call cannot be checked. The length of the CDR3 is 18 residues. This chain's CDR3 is CASIRGPLAPRNTGELFF.

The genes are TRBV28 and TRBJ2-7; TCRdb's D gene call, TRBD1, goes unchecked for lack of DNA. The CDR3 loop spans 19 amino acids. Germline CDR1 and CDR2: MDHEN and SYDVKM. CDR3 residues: CASSSTGTGGGKNLYEQYF.

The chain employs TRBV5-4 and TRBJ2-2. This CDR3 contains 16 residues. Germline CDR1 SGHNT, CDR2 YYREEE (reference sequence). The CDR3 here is CASSLGNRRNYGELFF.

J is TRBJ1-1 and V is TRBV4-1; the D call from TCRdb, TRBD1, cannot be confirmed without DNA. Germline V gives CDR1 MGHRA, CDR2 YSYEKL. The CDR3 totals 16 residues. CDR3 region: CASSQDQGQGADEAFF.

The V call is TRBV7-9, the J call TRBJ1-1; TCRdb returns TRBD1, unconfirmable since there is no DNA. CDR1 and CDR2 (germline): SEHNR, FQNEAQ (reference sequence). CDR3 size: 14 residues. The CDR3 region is CASSIRDRDTEAFF.

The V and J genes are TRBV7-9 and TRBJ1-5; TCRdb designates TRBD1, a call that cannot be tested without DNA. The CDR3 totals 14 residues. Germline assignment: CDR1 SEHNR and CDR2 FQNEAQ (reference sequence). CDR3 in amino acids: CAGSFPGGNQPQHF.